The clone carrying this TCR beta chain has ten or more counts. This entry comes from a study of blood T cell repertoires in COVID-19. After removal of 4 bases from V and 3 bases from J, the junction contained 9 bases not matched to a gene. The germline CDR1 and CDR2 sequences are MGHRA and YSYEKL. The CDR3 contains 16 residues. As processed by the authors: By means of reference gene primer amplification, nucleated cell counts were estimated. Libraries were prepared by immunoSEQ multiplex PCR; TCRdb keeps only in-frame clonotypes and omits some of them. The V and J calls and the clone size are those of that table, but D and trimming were determined from the DNA. The sample lists 130,000 to 150,000 clones; around 72% were seen once.

The J gene is TRBJ1-2, the V gene TRBV4-1; 9 nucleotides line up with TRBD1. This receptor was identified in a woman aged 60-75 years with acute or convalescent COVID-19. Sequenced: peripheral blood. The CDR3 spells CASSPDRGTLYYGYTF. CDR3 DNA sequence: TGCGCCAGCAGCCCGGACAGGGGCACCCTATACTATGGCTACACCTTC.